These 25 T cell receptor beta chains came from one sample sequenced in a study of T cell responses to AZD1222 COVID-19 vaccine. Using immunoSEQ multiplex PCR, the repertoire was profiled, and TCRdb retains in-frame clones only, with some absent. Altogether about 120,000 clones are present, 70% to 90% being singletons, with the ten largest covering more than 7.5%. Specimen: peripheral blood, collected on day 0 of AZD1222 vaccination. The receptors were gathered from an adult in good health.

The J gene is TRBJ2-1, the V gene TRBV9; TRBD2 matches 7 bases. Germline V gives CDR1 SGDLS, CDR2 YYNGEE. Germline trimming cut 0 bases from V and 9 bases from J; bases unmatched to any gene: 9. This CDR3 comprises 15 residues. CDR3 sequence: CASSVGGSRGSEQFF. The CDR3 DNA sequence: TGTGCCAGCAGCGTAGGCGGGAGTCGGGGGAGTGAGCAGTTCTTC.

This sequence joins TRBV6-2 or TRBV6-3 and TRBJ2-1; the match to TRBD2 covers 12 bases. The CDR3 is 16 residues long. Germline V lookup: CDR1 MNHEY, CDR2 SVGEGT. The V and J ends lost 4 bases and 2 bases, in that order; junction bases with no gene match: 3. This CDR3 is CASSFLAGGTYNEQFF. The DNA of the CDR3 is TGTGCCAGCAGTTTCCTAGCGGGAGGGACCTACAATGAGCAGTTCTTC.

Here the CDR3 DNA reads TGTGCCAGCAGCGCGACAGGGCTGGATGGCTACACCTTC. It codes for CASSATGLDGYTF. The chain couples TRBV7-9 to TRBJ1-2; TRBD1 agrees at 7 bases. Germline V CDR1 and CDR2: SEHNR, FQNEAQ (reference sequence). V shed 5 bases and J 6 bases; nucleotides not matched to a gene: 6. The CDR3 consists of 13 residues.

The chain carries TRBV28 and TRBJ2-5, with D perhaps assigned TRBD1 or TRBD2 (6 bases each). The germline gives CDR1 MDHEN, CDR2 SYDVKM. This CDR3 has 15 residues. The V end lost 3 bases, the J end lost 6 bases, and 17 bases lay between the germline ends. This CDR3 reads CASSFPGGHGKTQYF. Written as DNA, the CDR3 is TGTGCCAGCAGTTTCCCTGGGGGGCACGGGAAGACCCAGTACTTC.

The chain recombines TRBV7-2 with TRBJ1-6; maybe TRBD1 (5 bases). The germline V gene has CDR1 SGHTA and CDR2 FQGNSA. Trimming took 2 bases from V and 7 from J, leaving 12 bases between them. This CDR3 has 15 residues. CDR3 protein: CASSLYRQTNSPLHF. CDR3 sequence (DNA): TGTGCCAGCAGCTTATACCGACAGACCAATTCACCCCTCCACTTT.

J is TRBJ1-2 and V is TRBV5-5; 8 nucleotides line up with TRBD1. Trimming removed 2 bases from V and 4 bases from J; junction bases left unmatched: 1. Germline lookup yields CDR1 SGHKS and CDR2 YYEKEE (reference sequence). The CDR3 consists of 13 residues. This chain's CDR3 is CASSFTGGYGYTF. In DNA, the CDR3 is TGTGCCAGCAGCTTCACAGGGGGCTATGGCTACACCTTC.

This chain connects TRBV5-1 to TRBJ1-2; unclear D gene. CDR1 is SGHRS, CDR2 YFSETQ, per germline. CDR3 length: 16 residues. Between the trimmed V and J ends, which lost 9 bases and 8 bases, there was a span of 29 bases. Written as DNA, the CDR3 is TGCGCCACCAACCCGCTACTCTTCGAGGCCCTTAGCGGCTACACCTTC. The encoded protein is CATNPLLFEALSGYTF.

This clone was detected a few times. This sequence joins TRBV14 and TRBJ1-2; no reliable D call. CDR3 length: 14 residues. V lost 1 base and J lost 4, with 10 bases in between. Germline V gene data show CDR1 as SGHDN and CDR2 as FVKESK. The CDR3 sequence is CASSQVQTGYGYTF. The DNA for the CDR3 is TGTGCCAGCAGCCAAGTTCAGACGGGCTATGGCTACACCTTC.

Only a few counts were recorded for this clone. V is TRBV15 and J is TRBJ2-5, with 7 bases aligning to TRBD2. J was trimmed by 7 bases and V by 0 bases; bases with no gene match: 8. Germline-derived CDR1 and CDR2 are LNHNV and YYDKDF (reference sequence). CDR3 length equals 15 residues. The CDR3 sequence: CATSRDKIGEGTQYF. The CDR3 nucleotides read TGTGCCACCAGCAGAGATAAGATCGGGGAGGGGACCCAGTACTTC.

The CDR3 spells CASSFRQQPQHF. As DNA, the CDR3 is TGTGCCAGCAGTTTTAGACAGCAGCCCCAGCATTTT. V is TRBV12-3 or TRBV12-4 and J is TRBJ1-5, with D tentatively TRBD1 (5 bases). The CDR3 length is 12 residues. V shed 3 bases and J shed 7 bases, with 7 bases lying between them.

The CDR3 DNA sequence: TGTGCCAGCAGCGTAGACCCGCGCAACACCGGGGAGCTGTTTTTT. It yields the protein CASSVDPRNTGELFF. The J gene is TRBJ2-2, the V gene TRBV9; D not certain. Germline loops: CDR1 SGDLS, CDR2 YYNGEE. This CDR3 spans 15 amino acids. With 0 bases removed from V and 2 bases from J, the gap between germline ends came to 8 bases.

The chain uses TRBV27 and TRBJ1-5, with D possibly matching TRBD1 (5 bases). V gave up 5 bases and J gave up 4 bases, with 12 bases separating them. The germline gives CDR1 MNHEY, CDR2 SMNVEV (reference sequence). The CDR3 is 14 residues long. The CDR3, as DNA: TGTGCCAGCAGTGATGGGGGTCGGAATCAGCCCCAGCATTTT. Encoded protein: CASSDGGRNQPQHF.

The chain carries TRBV5-1 and TRBJ1-1; the match to TRBD1 covers 7 bases. This CDR3 has 16 amino acids. CDR1 is SGHRS and CDR2 is YFSETQ in the germline V gene. V lost 4 bases and J lost 5; bases outside the gene matches: 14. Written as DNA, the CDR3 is TGCGCCAGCAGCAGTGGGCCCACAGGGGCGGAGACTGAAGCTTTCTTT. It yields the protein CASSSGPTGAETEAFF.

The chain links TRBV5-6 to TRBJ1-1, with no clear D. The CDR3 runs to 14 residues. V lost 1 base and J lost 2, with 9 bases in between. Germline V CDR1 and CDR2: SGHDT, YYEEEE. The CDR3 here is CASSLLVLNTEAFF. CDR3 coding DNA: TGTGCCAGCAGCTTGTTAGTCCTTAACACTGAAGCTTTCTTT.

The chain couples TRBV10-3 to TRBJ1-1, with a tentative D call TRBD1 (5 bases). V shed 10 bases and J shed 6 bases, with 15 bases lying between them. CDR1 is ENHRY and CDR2 is SYGVKD in the germline V gene. The CDR3 runs to 12 residues. CDR3 residues: CATRLEGAEAFF. The CDR3 DNA sequence: TGTGCCACCCGGTTGGAAGGGGCTGAAGCTTTCTTT.

The chain links TRBV20-1 to TRBJ2-1; D is possibly TRBD1 (6 bases). V gave up 1 base and J gave up 9 bases, with 7 bases separating them. Germline V gene data show CDR1 as DFQATT and CDR2 as SNEGSKA (reference sequence). The CDR3 has 11 residues. In nucleotides, the CDR3 is TGCAGTGCTAGAGTAGGGGGTGAGCAGTTCTTC. Protein: CSARVGGEQFF.

The chain uses TRBV5-1 and TRBJ2-3, with 8 bases fitting TRBD2. The CDR3 consists of 15 residues. The germline CDR1 and CDR2 sequences are SGHRS and YFSETQ. J was trimmed by 4 bases and V by 5 bases; bases with no gene match: 9. CDR3 bases: TGCGCCAGCAGTCAGCGGGAGTTGGGTCCAGATACGCAGTATTTT. Amino acids: CASSQRELGPDTQYF.

This clone was detected a few times. This sequence joins TRBV18 and TRBJ2-7, with D possibly TRBD2 on 5 matching bases. V shed 6 bases and J shed 1 base, with 16 bases lying between them. This CDR3 is built from 15 residues. Germline CDR1 KGHSH, CDR2 LQKENI. The CDR3 DNA reads as TGTGCCAGCTCGCGCCCCGGTGGAGGTTCCTACGAGCAGTACTTC. This codes for CASSRPGGGSYEQYF.

The V and J genes are TRBV6-1 and TRBJ2-3; 7 nucleotides align to TRBD1. Germline V lookup: CDR1 MNHNS, CDR2 SASEGT. The CDR3 runs 15 residues. The J segment lost 0 bases and the V segment lost 3 bases, leaving 3 bases of the junction unmatched. The CDR3 protein is CASSDRDRSTDTQYF. DNA of the CDR3: TGTGCCAGCAGTGACAGGGACAGAAGCACAGATACGCAGTATTTT.

This chain connects TRBV19 to TRBJ2-1; maybe TRBD2 (5 bases). In germline, CDR1 is LNHDA, CDR2 SQIVND (reference sequence). V lost 5 bases and J lost 9, with 17 bases in between. The CDR3 is 14 amino acids. In nucleotides, the CDR3 is TGTGCCAGTAGTTTGGCAGAGGGTTGGGGTGAGCAGTTCTTC. It yields the protein CASSLAEGWGEQFF.

The chain couples TRBV7-9 to TRBJ1-4; D gene ambiguous. Germline V gene data show CDR1 as SEHNR and CDR2 as FQNEAQ (reference sequence). The CDR3 runs to 15 residues. Between the trimmed V and J ends, which lost 4 bases and 5 bases, there was a span of 14 bases. The CDR3 coding sequence is TGTGCCAGCAGCTCATCACGAGACGGGAATGAAAAACTGTTTTTT. Encoded protein: CASSSSRDGNEKLFF.

A single count supports this clone. The genes are TRBV5-1 and TRBJ2-1, with D possibly being TRBD2 (7 bases). Trimming removed 6 bases from V and 2 bases from J, with 15 bases in between. The germline V gene has CDR1 SGHRS and CDR2 YFSETQ. The CDR3 is made up of 15 amino acids. CDR3 coding DNA: TGCGCCAGCACGATCGGGGGGCCTACCTACAATGAGCAGTTCTTC. It yields the protein CASTIGGPTYNEQFF.

The V and J genes are TRBV7-3 and TRBJ2-2; no definite D call. Germline-derived CDR1 and CDR2 are SGHTA and FQGTGA. CDR3 length: 14 amino acids. Between the trimmed V and J ends, which lost 4 bases and 6 bases, there was a span of 12 bases. The CDR3 sequence: CASSSPTVSGELFF. As DNA, the CDR3 is TGTGCCAGCAGCTCGCCGACGGTCTCCGGGGAGCTGTTTTTT.

The rearrangement joins TRBV11-3 to TRBJ2-5; D is perhaps TRBD1 (6 bases). Germline CDR1 is SGHNT and CDR2 is YENEEA. V dropped 3 bases and J dropped 5 bases, with 10 bases sitting between them. The CDR3 runs 13 residues. The CDR3 DNA is TGTGCCAGCAGCTTGAGGGGGACGGAGACCCAGTACTTC. The encoded protein is CASSLRGTETQYF.

This rearrangement joins TRBV2 to TRBJ2-3, with unresolved D. Germline CDR1 SNHLY, CDR2 FYNNEI. The CDR3 loop spans 10 amino acids. The V and J ends lost 3 bases and 6 bases respectively, with 1 base between them. Written as DNA, the CDR3 is TGTGCCAGCAGTGAGGATACGCAGTATTTT. Its translation is CASSEDTQYF.